The 8 T cell receptor beta chains below come from one sample, sequenced in a study of T-cell reconstitution after alpha-beta-depleted transplantation in children (dated by TCRdb to the mid-2010s). Library generation was performed with PCR. Sequencing used an Illumina HiSeq 2500. To normalize quantification of the TCRbeta repertoire, the TCR libraries were built with molecular barcoding that relied on unique molecular identifiers. Through fastp at Q25 and MiXCR, TCRdb rebuilt clones from the public reads, retaining in-frame beta chains. When rows share a CDR3 protein, they turn into one entry using the most common DNA and genes. In all, the sample holds 500,000 to 650,000 distinct CDR3 sequences, and 10% to 15% of those were seen once. Roughly 2.3% of the sample is in the top ten clones. According to the study, the label for this sample's treatment or condition signals: allogeneic hematopoietic cell transplantation with graft depleted of TCRalphabeta T cells and CD19 B cells.

The specimen comprised PBMCs, mostly from graft donor cells, sampled 360 days after TCRalphabeta/CD19-depleted stem cell transplant. These receptors all come from a male patient between 10 and 17 years old who had a stem cell transplant for acute myeloid leukemia, so the T cells may come from the graft donor.

This clonotype was seen at least ten times. The chain recombines TRBV7-9 with TRBJ2-1, with TRBD2 identical over 7 bases. This CDR3 contains 17 residues. The J segment lost 1 base and the V segment lost 5 bases, leaving 11 bases of the junction unmatched. CDR1 is SEHNR and CDR2 is FQNEAQ in the germline V gene (reference sequence). In nucleotides, the CDR3 is TGTGCCAGCAGCCCAGGGTGGCGGGAGCGATCCTACAATGAGCAGTTCTTC. This codes for CASSPGWRERSYNEQFF.

The rearrangement joins TRBV20-1 to TRBJ2-1, with 8 nucleotides matching TRBD2. Germline assignment: CDR1 DFQATT and CDR2 SNEGSKA (reference sequence). The CDR3 contains 14 residues. The V gene end was trimmed by 3 bases and the J gene end by 6 bases; junction bases not matched to a gene: 7. CDR3 region: CSASYSGRSNEQFF. In DNA, the CDR3 is TGCAGTGCTAGTTACAGCGGGAGAAGCAATGAGCAGTTCTTC.

This clonotype has a count of ten or more. The rearrangement joins TRBV28 to TRBJ2-5; either TRBD1 or TRBD2 may fit D (5 bases each). The CDR3 has 12 amino acids. Germline V gene lookup returns CDR1 MDHEN and CDR2 SYDVKM. Trimming cost V 6 bases and J 5 bases, with 10 bases left between them. CDR3 sequence (DNA): TGTGCCAGCAGGGAGAGGGGTGAGACCCAGTACTTC. Protein: CASRERGETQYF.

In this sample, this clonotype turned up a few times. The chain carries TRBV28 and TRBJ2-7; weak D call: TRBD1 (6 bases). Trimming stripped 3 bases from V and 1 base from J, with 13 bases between. The CDR3 runs to 15 residues. Germline CDR1 and CDR2: MDHEN and SYDVKM. CDR3 DNA: TGTGCCAGCAGTTTTAGGGGGAGATTTTCCTACGAGCAGTACTTC. It specifies CASSFRGRFSYEQYF.

The table lists this clonotype with many counts. The chain has TRBV28 and TRBJ2-7, with TRBD1 identical over 9 bases. Germline V gives CDR1 MDHEN, CDR2 SYDVKM. CDR3 length: 15 amino acids. Trimming cost V 3 bases and J 2 bases; bases outside gene matches: 5. CDR3 DNA sequence: TGTGCCAGCAGTTTTGGGGACAGGGAAGCCTACGAGCAGTACTTC. Amino acid sequence: CASSFGDREAYEQYF.

This clonotype was recorded at least ten times. The chain joins TRBV15 to TRBJ1-5; weak D call: TRBD1 (5 bases). Germline V CDR1 and CDR2: LNHNV, YYDKDF (reference sequence). Trimming pared 5 bases from V and 3 bases from J, leaving 14 bases between. The CDR3 contains 15 residues. The CDR3 nucleotides are TGTGCCACCAGCTGGGGAGGACACGACAATCAGCCCCAGCATTTT. Protein: CATSWGGHDNQPQHF.

This clonotype was counted only a few times. V is TRBV6-1 and J is TRBJ2-3; D is perhaps TRBD1 (6 bases). In germline, CDR1 is MNHNS, CDR2 SASEGT. This CDR3 has 14 residues. Trimming stripped 10 bases from V and 2 bases from J, with 16 bases between. CDR3: CATSRTVSTDTQYF. CDR3 in DNA: TGTGCCACCAGCCGGACAGTTTCCACAGATACGCAGTATTTT.

In this sample, this clonotype turned up many times. V and J are TRBV3-1 and TRBJ1-5, with 7 bases that match TRBD1. The CDR3 runs to 15 residues. From germline, CDR1 is LGHDT and CDR2 YNNKEL (reference sequence). The junction had 5 bases not matched to a gene; V was cut back by 4 bases and J by 2 bases. The CDR3 spells CASSPRQGRNQPQHF. DNA of the CDR3: TGTGCCAGCAGCCCCCGACAGGGCCGCAATCAGCCCCAGCATTTT. Together with reference TRBV3-1 and TRBJ1-5, the CDR3 gives the full variable domain: DTAVSQTPKYLVTQMGNDKSIKCEQNLGHDTMYWYKQDSKKFLKIMFSYNNKELIINETVPNRFSPKSPDKAHLNLHINSLELGDSAVYFCASSPRQGRNQPQHFGDGTRLSIL.